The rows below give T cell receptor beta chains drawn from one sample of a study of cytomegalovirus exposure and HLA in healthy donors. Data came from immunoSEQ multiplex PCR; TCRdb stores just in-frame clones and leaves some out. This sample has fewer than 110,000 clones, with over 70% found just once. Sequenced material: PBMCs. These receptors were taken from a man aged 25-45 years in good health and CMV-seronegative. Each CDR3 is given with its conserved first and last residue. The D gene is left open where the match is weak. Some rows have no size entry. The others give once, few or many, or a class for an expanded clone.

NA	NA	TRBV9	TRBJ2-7	CASSVGDSPYEQYF	TGTGCCAGCAGCGTAGGGGACTCGCCCTACGAGCAGTACTTC
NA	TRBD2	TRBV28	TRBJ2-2	CASSLRTSGPLSTNTGELFF	TGTGCCAGCAGTTTACGGACTAGCGGGCCCCTAAGTACGAACACCGGGGAGCTGTTTTTT
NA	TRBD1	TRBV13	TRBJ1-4	CASSPQGARGEKLFF	TGTGCCAGCAGCCCTCAGGGGGCGCGAGGTGAAAAACTGTTTTTT
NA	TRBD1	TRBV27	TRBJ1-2	CASSLTGTYGYTF	TGTGCCAGCAGTCTGACAGGGACCTATGGCTACACCTTC
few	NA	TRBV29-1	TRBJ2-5	CSVVRQKSRETQYF	TGCAGCGTTGTTCGCCAAAAGTCGCGAGAGACCCAGTACTTC
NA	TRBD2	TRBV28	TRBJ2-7	CASNLPGGRAREQYF	TGTGCCAGCAACCTTCCCGGCGGGAGGGCCCGGGAGCAGTACTTC
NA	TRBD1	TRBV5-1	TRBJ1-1	CASSLLAPTGGAFF	TGCGCCAGCAGCTTGTTGGCCCCGACAGGGGGAGCTTTCTTT
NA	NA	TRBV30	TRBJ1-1	CAWNHGGVNTEAFF	TGTGCCTGGAATCATGGCGGCGTGAACACTGAAGCTTTCTTT
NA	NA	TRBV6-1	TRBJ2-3	CASSLQGRRDTQYF	TGTGCCAGCAGCTTACAGGGGAGGAGGGATACGCAGTATTTT
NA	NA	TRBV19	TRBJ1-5	CASNPSRIEPQHF	TGTGCCAGTAACCCGAGCCGAATAGAGCCCCAGCATTTT
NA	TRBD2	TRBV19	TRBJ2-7	CASSPGLAAYEQYF	TGTGCCAGTAGTCCGGGACTAGCCGCCTACGAGCAGTACTTC
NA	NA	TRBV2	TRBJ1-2	CASNRQYGYTF	TGTGCCAGCAACCGACAGTATGGCTACACCTTC
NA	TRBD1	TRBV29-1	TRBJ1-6	CSASTGVQSPLHF	TGCAGCGCCTCGACAGGGGTCCAATCACCCCTCCACTTT
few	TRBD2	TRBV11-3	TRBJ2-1	CASSSGTSGGNEQFF	TGTGCCAGCAGTTCCGGGACTAGCGGGGGGAATGAGCAGTTCTTC
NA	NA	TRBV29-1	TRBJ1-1	CSAAAFGTGLGTEAFF	TGCAGCGCCGCAGCGTTCGGCACAGGGCTGGGCACTGAAGCTTTCTTT
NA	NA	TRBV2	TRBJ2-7	CASSVGRGDSYEQYF	TGTGCCAGCAGTGTGGGGCGGGGCGACTCCTACGAGCAGTACTTC
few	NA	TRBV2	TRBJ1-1	CASGQVGAFF	TGTGCCAGCGGACAAGTAGGAGCTTTCTTT
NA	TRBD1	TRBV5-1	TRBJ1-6	CASRDRVNSPLHF	TGCGCCAGCAGGGACAGGGTGAATTCACCCCTCCACTTT
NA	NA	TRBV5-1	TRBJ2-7	CASSAGNYEQYF	TGCGCCAGCAGTGCAGGGAACTACGAGCAGTACTTC
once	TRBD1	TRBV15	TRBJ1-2	CATSRGTGANYGYTF	TGTGCCACCAGCAGGGGGACAGGGGCGAACTATGGCTACACCTTC
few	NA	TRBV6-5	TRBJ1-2	CASSSVGAPNYGYTF	TGTGCCAGCAGCTCGGTGGGGGCACCAAACTATGGCTACACCTTC
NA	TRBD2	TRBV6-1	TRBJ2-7	CASSEALGVAGGSAYEQYF	TGTGCCAGCAGTGAAGCGCTTGGGGTAGCGGGGGGATCCGCCTACGAGCAGTACTTC
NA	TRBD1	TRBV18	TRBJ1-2	CASSPDRGRYGYTF	TGTGCCAGCTCACCCGACAGGGGCCGGTATGGCTACACCTTC
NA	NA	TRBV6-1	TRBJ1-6	CASKHPQGHSPLHF	TGTGCCAGCAAACACCCCCAGGGGCATTCACCCCTCCACTTT
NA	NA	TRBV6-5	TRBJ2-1	CASTVDRSSYNEQFF	TGTGCCAGCACCGTAGACAGGAGCTCCTACAATGAGCAGTTCTTC
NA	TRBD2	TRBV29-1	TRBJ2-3	CSVEGGFRTDTQYF	TGCAGCGTTGAGGGGGGGTTTCGCACAGATACGCAGTATTTT
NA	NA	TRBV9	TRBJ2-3	CASSVEAGTYTDTQYF	TGTGCCAGCAGCGTAGAGGCAGGGACATACACAGATACGCAGTATTTT
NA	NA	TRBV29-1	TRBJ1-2	CSVTGTFASF	TGCAGCGTCACCGGGACATTTGCCTCCTTC
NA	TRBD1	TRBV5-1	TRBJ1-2	CASYPGTVHSNYGYTF	TGCGCCAGCTACCCCGGGACAGTCCATTCTAACTATGGCTACACCTTC
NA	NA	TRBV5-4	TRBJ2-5	CASRRDFQETQYF	TGTGCCAGCAGACGGGACTTTCAAGAGACCCAGTACTTC
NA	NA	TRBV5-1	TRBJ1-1	CASSLAAGVNTEAFF	TGCGCCAGCAGCTTGGCGGCGGGCGTGAACACTGAAGCTTTCTTT
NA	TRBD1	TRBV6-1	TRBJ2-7	CASSSQGAGVEQYF	TGTGCCAGCAGTTCACAGGGGGCGGGGGTTGAGCAGTACTTC
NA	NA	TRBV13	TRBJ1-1	CASSLGRVATEAFF	TGTGCCAGCAGCTTAGGCAGGGTTGCCACTGAAGCTTTCTTT
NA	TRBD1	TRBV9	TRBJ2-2	CASSDRGGTGELFF	TGTGCCAGCAGCGACAGGGGCGGCACCGGGGAGCTGTTTTTT
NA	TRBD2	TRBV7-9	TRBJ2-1	CASSPSGLADYNEQFF	TGTGCCAGCAGCCCCTCAGGACTAGCGGACTACAATGAGCAGTTCTTC
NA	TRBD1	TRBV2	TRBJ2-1	CASSPLTGGADNEQFF	TGTGCCAGCAGTCCCCTAACAGGGGGCGCGGACAATGAGCAGTTCTTC
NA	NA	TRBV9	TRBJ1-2	CASSEADRPGYTF	TGTGCCAGCAGCGAAGCCGACAGGCCCGGCTACACCTTC
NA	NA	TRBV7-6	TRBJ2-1	CASSLAPGGNEQFF	TGTGCCAGCAGCTTAGCGCCAGGGGGGAATGAGCAGTTCTTC
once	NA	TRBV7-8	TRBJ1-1	CASSLRPGVNTEAFF	TGTGCCAGCAGCTTAAGGCCGGGGGTGAACACTGAAGCTTTCTTT
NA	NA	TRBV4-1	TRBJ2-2	CASSQFPGLLVDTGELFF	TGCGCCAGCAGCCAATTCCCAGGATTATTGGTTGACACCGGGGAGCTGTTTTTT
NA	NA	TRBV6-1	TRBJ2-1	CACPGGWIEGNEQFF	TGTGCCTGCCCCGGGGGTTGGATAGAGGGCAATGAGCAGTTCTTC
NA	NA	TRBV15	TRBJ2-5	CATSPHPGEETQYF	TGTGCCACCAGCCCCCACCCCGGGGAAGAGACCCAGTACTTC
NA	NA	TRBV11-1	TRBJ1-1	CASSIHFSLNTEAFF	TGTGCCAGCAGCATCCATTTCAGTCTGAACACTGAAGCTTTCTTT
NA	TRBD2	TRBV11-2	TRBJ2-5	CASRQPGLAKETQYF	TGTGCCAGCAGACAACCGGGACTAGCGAAAGAGACCCAGTACTTC
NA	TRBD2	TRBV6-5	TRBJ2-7	CASSYSREGYEQYF	TGTGCCAGCAGTTACTCCCGGGAGGGCTACGAGCAGTACTTC
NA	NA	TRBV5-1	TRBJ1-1	CASSLPSENTEAFF	TGCGCCAGCAGCTTGCCGTCAGAGAACACTGAAGCTTTCTTT
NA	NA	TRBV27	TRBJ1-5	CASSSNNQPQHF	TGTGCCAGCAGTTCAAATAATCAGCCCCAGCATTTT
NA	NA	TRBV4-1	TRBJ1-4	CASSLQGTAKLFF	TGCGCCAGCAGCCTACAGGGCACGGCAAAACTGTTTTTT